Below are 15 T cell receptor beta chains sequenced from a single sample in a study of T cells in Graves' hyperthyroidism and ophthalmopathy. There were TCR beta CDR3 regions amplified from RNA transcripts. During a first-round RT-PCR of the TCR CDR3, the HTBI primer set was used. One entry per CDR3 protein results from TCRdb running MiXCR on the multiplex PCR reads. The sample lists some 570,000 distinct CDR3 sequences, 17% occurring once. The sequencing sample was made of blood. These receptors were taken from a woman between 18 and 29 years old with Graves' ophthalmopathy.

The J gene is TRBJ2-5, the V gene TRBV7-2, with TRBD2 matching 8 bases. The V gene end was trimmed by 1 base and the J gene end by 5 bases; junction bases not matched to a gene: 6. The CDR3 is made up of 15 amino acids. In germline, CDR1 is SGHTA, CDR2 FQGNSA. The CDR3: CASSLGAGDWETQYF. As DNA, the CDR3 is TGTGCCAGCAGCTTAGGAGCGGGAGATTGGGAGACCCAGTACTTC.

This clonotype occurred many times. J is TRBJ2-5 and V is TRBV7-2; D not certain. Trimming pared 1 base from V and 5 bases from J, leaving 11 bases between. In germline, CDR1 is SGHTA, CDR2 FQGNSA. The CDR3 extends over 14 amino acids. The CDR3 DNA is TGTGCCAGCAGCTTAGACAAGTGGTGGGAGACCCAGTACTTC. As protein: CASSLDKWWETQYF. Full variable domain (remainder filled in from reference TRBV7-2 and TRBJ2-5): GAGVSQSPSNKVTEKGKDVELRCDPISGHTALYWYRQSLGQGLEFLIYFQGNSAPDKSGLPSDRFSAERTGGSVSTLTIQRTQQEDSAVYLCASSLDKWWETQYFGPGTRLLVL.

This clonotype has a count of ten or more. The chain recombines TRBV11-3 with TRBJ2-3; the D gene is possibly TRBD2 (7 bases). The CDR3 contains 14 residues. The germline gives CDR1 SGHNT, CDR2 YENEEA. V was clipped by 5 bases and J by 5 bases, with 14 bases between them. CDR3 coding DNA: TGTGCCAGCAGCCCCTGGGGAGGGGGAGATACGCAGTATTTT. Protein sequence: CASSPWGGGDTQYF.

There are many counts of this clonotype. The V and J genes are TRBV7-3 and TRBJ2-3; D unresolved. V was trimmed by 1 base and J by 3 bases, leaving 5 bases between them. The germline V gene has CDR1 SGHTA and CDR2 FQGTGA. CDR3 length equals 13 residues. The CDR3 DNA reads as TGTGCCAGCAGCTTAATGACGACAGATACGCAGTATTTT. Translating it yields CASSLMTTDTQYF.

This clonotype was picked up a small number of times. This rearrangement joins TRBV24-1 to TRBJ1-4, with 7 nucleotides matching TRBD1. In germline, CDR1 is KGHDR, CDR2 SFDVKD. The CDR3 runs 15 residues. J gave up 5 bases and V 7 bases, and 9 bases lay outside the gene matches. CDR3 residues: CATSRGTAENEKLFF. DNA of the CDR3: TGTGCCACCAGCAGGGGGACAGCCGAAAATGAAAAACTGTTTTTT.

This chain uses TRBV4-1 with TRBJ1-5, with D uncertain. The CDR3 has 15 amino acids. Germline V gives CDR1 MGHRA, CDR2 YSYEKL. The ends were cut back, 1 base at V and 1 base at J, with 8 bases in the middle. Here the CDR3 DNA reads TGCGCCAGCAGCCAAGTTACAGAGAGCAATCAGCCCCAGCATTTT. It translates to CASSQVTESNQPQHF.

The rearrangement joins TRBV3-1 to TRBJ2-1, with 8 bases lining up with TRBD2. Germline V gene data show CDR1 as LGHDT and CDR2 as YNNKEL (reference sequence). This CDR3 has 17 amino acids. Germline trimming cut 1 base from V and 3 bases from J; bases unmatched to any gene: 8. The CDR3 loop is CASSQGVNSGSYNEQFF. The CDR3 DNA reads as TGTGCCAGCAGCCAAGGGGTCAACAGCGGGAGCTACAATGAGCAGTTCTTC.

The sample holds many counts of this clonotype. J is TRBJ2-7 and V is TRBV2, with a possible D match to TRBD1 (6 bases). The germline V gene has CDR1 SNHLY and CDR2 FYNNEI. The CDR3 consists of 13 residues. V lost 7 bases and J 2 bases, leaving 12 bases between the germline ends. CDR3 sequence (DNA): TGTGCCAGCAACCCGAGACAGGCCTACGAGCAGTACTTC. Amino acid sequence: CASNPRQAYEQYF. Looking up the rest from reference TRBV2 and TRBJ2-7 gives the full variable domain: EPEVTQTPSHQVTQMGQEVILRCVPISNHLYFYWYRQILGQKVEFLVSFYNNEISEKSEIFDDQFSVERPDGSNFTLKIRSTKLEDSAMYFCASNPRQAYEQYFGPGTRLTVT.

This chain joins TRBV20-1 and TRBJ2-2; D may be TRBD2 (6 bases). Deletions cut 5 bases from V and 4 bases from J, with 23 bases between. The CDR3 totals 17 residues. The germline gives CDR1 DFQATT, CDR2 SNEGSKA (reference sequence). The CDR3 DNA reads TGCAGTGCTGCGAGGACTTTCTCTAGCGTAACCACCGGGGAGCTGTTTTTT. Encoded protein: CSAARTFSSVTTGELFF.

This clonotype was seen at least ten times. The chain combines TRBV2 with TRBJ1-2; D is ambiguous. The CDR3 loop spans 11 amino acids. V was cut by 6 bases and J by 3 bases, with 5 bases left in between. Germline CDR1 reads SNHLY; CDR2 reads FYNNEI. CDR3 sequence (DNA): TGTGCCAGCAGGGTCTACTATGGCTACACCTTC. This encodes CASRVYYGYTF.

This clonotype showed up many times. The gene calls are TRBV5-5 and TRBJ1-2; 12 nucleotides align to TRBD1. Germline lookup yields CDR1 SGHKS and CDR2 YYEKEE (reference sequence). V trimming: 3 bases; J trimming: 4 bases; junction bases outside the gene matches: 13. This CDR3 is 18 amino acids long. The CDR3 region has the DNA TGTGCCAGCAGCTATCTCCGGGACAGGGGGCGTCGAGGCTATGGCTACACCTTC. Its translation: CASSYLRDRGRRGYGYTF.

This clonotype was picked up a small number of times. The CDR3 DNA sequence: TGTGCTAGTGGTGGGACGGTCTATGGCTACACCTTC. Its translation is CASGGTVYGYTF. The rearrangement joins TRBV12-5 to TRBJ1-2, with D maybe TRBD1 (5 bases). This CDR3 is built from 12 residues. Between the trimmed V and J ends, which lost 5 bases and 4 bases, there was a span of 8 bases. The V gene's germline CDR1 is LGHNT and CDR2 FRNRAP.

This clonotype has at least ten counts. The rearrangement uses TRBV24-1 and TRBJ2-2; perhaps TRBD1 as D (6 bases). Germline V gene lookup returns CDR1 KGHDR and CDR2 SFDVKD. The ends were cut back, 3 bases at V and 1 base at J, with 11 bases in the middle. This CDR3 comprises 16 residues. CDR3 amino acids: CATSDPSGQNTGELFF. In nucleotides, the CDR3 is TGTGCCACCAGTGATCCCTCGGGACAGAACACCGGGGAGCTGTTTTTT.

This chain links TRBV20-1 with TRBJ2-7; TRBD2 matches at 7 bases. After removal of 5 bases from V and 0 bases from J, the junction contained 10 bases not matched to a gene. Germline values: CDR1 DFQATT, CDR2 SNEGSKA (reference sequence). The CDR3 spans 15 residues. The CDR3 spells CSAAGERGTSYEQYF. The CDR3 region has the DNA TGCAGTGCTGCAGGAGAGCGGGGCACCTCCTACGAGCAGTACTTC.

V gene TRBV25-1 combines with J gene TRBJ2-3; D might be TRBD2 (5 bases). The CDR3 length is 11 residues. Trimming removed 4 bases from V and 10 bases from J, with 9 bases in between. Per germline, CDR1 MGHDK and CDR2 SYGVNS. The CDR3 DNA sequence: TGTGCCAGCAGTGGTTCACTAGCGCAGTATTTT. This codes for CASSGSLAQYF.